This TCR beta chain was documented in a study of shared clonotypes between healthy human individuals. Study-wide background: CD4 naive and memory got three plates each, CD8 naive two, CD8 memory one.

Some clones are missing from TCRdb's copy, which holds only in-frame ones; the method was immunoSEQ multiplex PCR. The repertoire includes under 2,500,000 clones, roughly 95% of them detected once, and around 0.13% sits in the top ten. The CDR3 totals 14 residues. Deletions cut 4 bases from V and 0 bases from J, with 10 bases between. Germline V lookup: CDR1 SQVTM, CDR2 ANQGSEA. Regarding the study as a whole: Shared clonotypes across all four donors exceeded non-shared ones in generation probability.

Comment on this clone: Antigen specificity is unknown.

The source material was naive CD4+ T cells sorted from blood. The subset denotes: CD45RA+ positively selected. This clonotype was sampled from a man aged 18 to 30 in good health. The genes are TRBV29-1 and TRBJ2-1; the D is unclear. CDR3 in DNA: TGCAGCGTTGGAAGTAGGCTCTCCTACAATGAGCAGTTCTTC. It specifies CSVGSRLSYNEQFF.